These 9 T cell receptor beta chains were sequenced from one sample in a study of PD-1 blockade in classical Hodgkin lymphoma. Patients all relapsed after autologous stem cell transplantation, and there was variation in brentuximab vedotin exposure. The repertoire was sequenced with immunoSEQ multiplex PCR; TCRdb's copy has only in-frame clones and lacks some. Of about 60,000 clones listed, around 90% are singletons. The source material was peripheral blood mononuclear cells (PBMCs), sampled at baseline. The source of these receptors is a human donor with classical Hodgkin lymphoma.

The chain links TRBV7-2 to TRBJ1-5; D gene uncertain. The V end lost 5 bases, the J end lost 2 bases, and 10 bases lay between the germline ends. The CDR3 extends over 14 amino acids. Germline values: CDR1 SGHTA, CDR2 FQGNSA. The CDR3 spells CASSERVGNQPQHF. The CDR3 nucleotides read TGTGCCAGCAGCGAACGTGTCGGCAATCAGCCCCAGCATTTT. The full variable domain, rest sourced from reference TRBV7-2 and TRBJ1-5, is GAGVSQSPSNKVTEKGKDVELRCDPISGHTALYWYRQSLGQGLEFLIYFQGNSAPDKSGLPSDRFSAERTGGSVSTLTIQRTQQEDSAVYLCASSERVGNQPQHFGDGTRLSIL.

The chain uses TRBV29-1 and TRBJ2-7; D may be TRBD1 (5 bases). Trimming took 5 bases from V and 0 from J, leaving 17 bases between them. The CDR3 is 15 residues long. Per the germline V gene, CDR1 is SQVTM and CDR2 is ANQGSEA. CDR3 protein: CSVYLATDISYEQYF. CDR3 nucleotide sequence: TGCAGCGTTTATTTGGCGACAGACATCTCCTACGAGCAGTACTTC.

V gene TRBV9 combines with J gene TRBJ2-5; 14 nucleotides match TRBD2. After removal of 4 bases from V and 1 base from J, the junction contained 3 bases not matched to a gene. CDR1 is SGDLS and CDR2 is YYNGEE in the germline V gene. This CDR3 is 16 amino acids long. The CDR3 region has the DNA TGTGCCAGCAGCAGACTAGCGGGAGGGTCCCAAGAGACCCAGTACTTC. Protein sequence: CASSRLAGGSQETQYF.

This clone was counted once. V gene TRBV6-5 combines with J gene TRBJ2-1, with TRBD2 matching over 10 bases. CDR1 and CDR2 from the germline V gene are MNHEY and SVGAGI. The CDR3 is 15 residues long. V lost 2 bases and J lost 5; bases outside the gene matches: 3. The CDR3 is CASSYRTSGNNEQFF. The CDR3 nucleotides read TGTGCCAGCAGTTACCGGACTAGCGGAAACAATGAGCAGTTCTTC.

The chain is built from TRBV6-1 and TRBJ1-2; D is unclear. Germline V gene sequence: CDR1 MNHNS, CDR2 SASEGT. V was pared by 7 bases and J by 8 bases, with 17 bases between. The CDR3 extends over 13 amino acids. The CDR3, as DNA: TGTGCCAGCACGATAGATTGGACGGGAGGCTACACCTTC. Its protein is CASTIDWTGGYTF.

The chain links TRBV6-1 to TRBJ2-1, with a weak D call TRBD2 (6 bases). The germline CDR1 and CDR2 sequences are MNHNS and SASEGT. V gave up 5 bases and J gave up 2 bases, with 13 bases separating them. The CDR3 covers 15 residues. CDR3 in DNA: TGTGCCAGCAGTCCCCTTACGGGAGCCTACAATGAGCAGTTCTTC. Its translation: CASSPLTGAYNEQFF.

This clone was seen a single time. The genes are TRBV27 and TRBJ2-1; perhaps TRBD1 as D (6 bases). Trimming took 3 bases from V and 5 from J, leaving 20 bases between them. The germline V gene has CDR1 MNHEY and CDR2 SMNVEV (reference sequence). There are 17 residues in the CDR3. The CDR3 nucleotides are TGTGCCAGCAGTTTTTCGCCGGGGTGGGACAACGACAATGAGCAGTTCTTC. Amino acids: CASSFSPGWDNDNEQFF.

The rearrangement uses TRBV6-5 and TRBJ2-3, with TRBD1 identical over 11 bases. This CDR3 region has 16 residues. Trimming cost V 0 bases and J 5 bases; bases outside gene matches: 4. Germline assignment: CDR1 MNHEY and CDR2 SVGAGI. CDR3 amino acids: CASSYSSGQGGDTQYF. As DNA, the CDR3 is TGTGCCAGCAGTTACTCCTCGGGACAGGGGGGAGATACGCAGTATTTT.

The rearrangement links TRBV7-9 to TRBJ2-7, with D unclear. The V and J ends lost 1 base and 3 bases respectively, with 7 bases between them. The CDR3 is 13 amino acids. Germline CDR1 SEHNR, CDR2 FQNEAQ (reference sequence). The CDR3 spells CASSLGSDYEQYF. The CDR3 DNA follows: TGTGCCAGCAGCTTAGGGAGTGACTACGAGCAGTACTTC.